Reported below is one T cell receptor beta chain. The sample has other DNA sequences that encode this CDR3 too. Treatment denoted: oral pan-JAK inhibitor, 5-10 mg twice daily. Lesional scalp punch biopsies and peripheral blood came from alopecia areata patients. These data come from a study of CD8+ T cells in alopecia areata. Investigators isolated RNA and reverse transcribed it into cDNA to act as the sequencing template. TCRdb keeps only in-frame clones here, not all; method: immunoSEQ multiplex PCR. The sample records around 300,000 clones, roughly 60% being singletons. The CDR3 has 12 amino acids. V was shortened by 5 bases and J by 4 bases, with 8 bases between the two germline ends. Germline V gene lookup returns CDR1 SQVTM and CDR2 ANQGSEA.

The clonotype originates from a human donor with alopecia areata. V usage is TRBV29-1 and J usage is TRBJ1-4, with D perhaps matching TRBD1 (5 bases). The sequenced sample was CD4+ T cells sorted from blood, obtained at week 52, from a patient treated with tofacitinib. The CDR3 coding sequence is TGCAGCGTTAGGGGCAGTAATGAAAAACTGTTTTTT. Its protein product is CSVRGSNEKLFF. The whole variable domain, filled in from reference TRBV29-1 and TRBJ1-4, reads SAVISQKPSRDICQRGTSLTIQCQVDSQVTMMFWYRQQPGQSLTLIATANQGSEATYESGFVIDKFPISRPNLTFSTLTVSNMSPEDSSIYLCSVRGSNEKLFFGSGTQLSVL.